This T cell receptor beta chain appears in the sequencing data of a study of T cell responses to AZD1222 COVID-19 vaccine. Some clones are missing from TCRdb's copy, which holds only in-frame ones; the method was immunoSEQ multiplex PCR. The sample includes about 99,000 clones, approximately 93% of them seen just once. The length of the CDR3 is 15 residues. Germline V gene lookup returns CDR1 SEHNR and CDR2 FQNEAQ (reference sequence). With 5 bases clipped from V and 5 bases from J, the junction kept 12 bases outside the gene matches. This clone was counted once. Antigen: not known. General study results and limits: The study found vaccine-associated CD4 TCRs spanning spike, dominant at 160-218 and 743-854. All repertoire sampling was performed exclusively after the peak T cell response. AZD1222 recipients seropositive at baseline numbered only six or seven.

The sample here was peripheral blood, taken 28 days after the second AZD1222 dose. The sequence derives from an adult who received the AZD1222 COVID-19 vaccine. The rearrangement links TRBV7-9 to TRBJ2-7, with 7 bases matching TRBD1. This CDR3 is CASSPTTGSRDEQYF. The DNA of the CDR3 is TGTGCCAGCAGCCCTACGACAGGGTCCAGGGACGAGCAGTACTTC.